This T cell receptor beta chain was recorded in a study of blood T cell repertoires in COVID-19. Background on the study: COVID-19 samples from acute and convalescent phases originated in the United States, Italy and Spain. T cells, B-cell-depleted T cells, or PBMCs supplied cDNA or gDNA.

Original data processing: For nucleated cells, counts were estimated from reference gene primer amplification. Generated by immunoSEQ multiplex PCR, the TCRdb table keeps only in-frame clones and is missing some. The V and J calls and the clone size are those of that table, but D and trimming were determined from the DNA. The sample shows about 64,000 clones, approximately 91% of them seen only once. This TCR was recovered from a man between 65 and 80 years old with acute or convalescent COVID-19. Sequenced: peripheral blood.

The CDR3 DNA is TGTGCCAGCAGTTTAAGACGGCAGGTGTACTTC. Translation gives CASSLRRQVYF. The chain is built from TRBV6-6 and TRBJ2-7; D is unclear. CDR1 and CDR2 from the germline V gene are MNHNY and SVGAGI (reference sequence). Trimming cost V 4 bases and J 12 bases, with 13 bases left between them. This CDR3 spans 11 amino acids.